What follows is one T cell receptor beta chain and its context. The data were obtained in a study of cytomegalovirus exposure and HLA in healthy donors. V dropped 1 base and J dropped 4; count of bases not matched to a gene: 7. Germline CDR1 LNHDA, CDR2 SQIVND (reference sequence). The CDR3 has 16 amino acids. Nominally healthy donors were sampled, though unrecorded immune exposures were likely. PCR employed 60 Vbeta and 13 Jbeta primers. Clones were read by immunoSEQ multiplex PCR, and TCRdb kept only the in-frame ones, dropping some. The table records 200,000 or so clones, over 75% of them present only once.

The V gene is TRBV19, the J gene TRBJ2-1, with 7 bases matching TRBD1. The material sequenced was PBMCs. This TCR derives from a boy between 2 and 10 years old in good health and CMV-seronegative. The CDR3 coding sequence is TGTGCCAGTAGTATAGGGGACAGTCCCTATTACAATGAGCAGTTCTTC. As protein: CASSIGDSPYYNEQFF.